This entry lists 27 T cell receptor beta chains sequenced from one sample in a study of cytomegalovirus exposure and HLA in healthy donors. This PCR relied on a set of 60 Vbeta primers and 13 Jbeta primers. The table came from immunoSEQ multiplex PCR; TCRdb's copy has only in-frame clones and leaves some out. Here the sample spans roughly 190,000 clones, roughly 80% being singletons. Sequencing input: PBMCs. The receptors shown here come from a woman between 18 and 29 years old in good health and CMV-seronegative.

The J gene is TRBJ1-6, the V gene TRBV11-3, with D possibly matching TRBD1 (6 bases). Germline V gives CDR1 SGHNT, CDR2 YENEEA. V was clipped by 5 bases and J by 6 bases, with 17 bases between them. This CDR3 comprises 16 residues. The CDR3 sequence is CASSRRTVARNSPLHF. The CDR3 region has the DNA TGTGCCAGCAGCCGACGGACAGTAGCCCGTAATTCACCCCTCCACTTT. Looking up the rest from reference TRBV11-3 and TRBJ1-6 gives the full variable domain: EAGVVQSPRYKIIEKKQPVAFWCNPISGHNTLYWYLQNLGQGPELLIRYENEEAVDDSQLPKDRFSAERLKGVDSTLKIQPAELGDSAVYLCASSRRTVARNSPLHFGNGTRLTVT.

This sequence joins TRBV30 and TRBJ2-7; the match to TRBD1 covers 9 bases. V lost 4 bases and J lost 2; bases outside the gene matches: 12. CDR3 length: 16 residues. Per germline, CDR1 GTSNPN and CDR2 SVGIG (reference sequence). The CDR3 loop is CAWKRYDRGFPYEQYV. The CDR3 DNA is TGTGCCTGGAAGCGGTATGACAGGGGGTTCCCCTACGAGCAGTACGTC.

V usage is TRBV14 and J usage is TRBJ1-2; D ambiguous. Trimming took 0 bases from V and 7 from J, leaving 9 bases between them. This CDR3 contains 13 residues. Per germline, CDR1 SGHDN and CDR2 FVKESK. CDR3 protein: CASSQDLGSGYTF. The CDR3 nucleotides are TGTGCCAGCAGCCAAGACCTAGGATCTGGCTACACCTTC.

The chain joins TRBV18 to TRBJ2-5; D is undetermined. CDR3 size: 15 residues. Between the trimmed V and J ends, which lost 1 base and 2 bases, there was a span of 11 bases. The V gene's germline CDR1 is KGHSH and CDR2 LQKENI. The CDR3 loop is CASSPRQTSQETQYF. In nucleotides, the CDR3 is TGTGCCAGCTCACCACGGCAGACTTCACAAGAGACCCAGTACTTC.

This clone was detected a few times. The rearrangement uses TRBV10-3 and TRBJ1-2; 9 bases align to TRBD1. V shed 6 bases, J shed 4 bases, and the junction held 9 bases outside the gene matches. This CDR3 region has 15 residues. Germline V lookup: CDR1 ENHRY, CDR2 SYGVKD. This chain's CDR3 is CAIRGGDREFYGYTF. Written as DNA, the CDR3 is TGTGCCATCAGGGGAGGGGACAGGGAGTTCTATGGCTACACCTTC.

This clone has only one observation. The chain combines TRBV11-2 with TRBJ2-3, with TRBD2 matching 8 bases. V shed 2 bases, J shed 0 bases, and the junction held 4 bases outside the gene matches. This CDR3 is built from 16 residues. CDR1 and CDR2 (germline): SGHAT, FQNNGV. CDR3 sequence: CASSLRTSGSTDTQYF. The CDR3 nucleotides read TGTGCCAGCAGCTTAAGAACTAGCGGAAGCACAGATACGCAGTATTTT.

The rearrangement joins TRBV25-1 to TRBJ1-5; the match to TRBD1 covers 8 bases. From germline, CDR1 is MGHDK and CDR2 SYGVNS. This CDR3 contains 14 residues. Losses at the gene ends were 6 bases for V and 4 bases for J; bases not matched to a gene: 5. The chain's CDR3 is CASRRQGKNQPQHF. The CDR3 bases are TGTGCCAGCAGGCGACAGGGGAAGAATCAGCCCCAGCATTTT.

V gene TRBV28 combines with J gene TRBJ2-7; D gene ambiguous. V lost 5 bases to trimming and J lost 5 bases, with 22 bases between them. Germline V gives CDR1 MDHEN, CDR2 SYDVKM. The CDR3 consists of 16 residues. The CDR3 loop is CASSITVGERIDEQYF. The DNA for the CDR3 is TGTGCCAGCAGTATCACCGTCGGTGAGAGAATTGACGAGCAGTACTTC.

The V call is TRBV9, the J call TRBJ2-3; D is uncertain. The germline gives CDR1 SGDLS, CDR2 YYNGEE. The CDR3 totals 12 residues. V lost 0 bases and J 5 bases, leaving 4 bases between the germline ends. CDR3 sequence reads: CASSVDRDTQYF. CDR3 nucleotides: TGTGCCAGCAGCGTAGATAGAGATACGCAGTATTTT.

The chain combines TRBV9 with TRBJ2-1, with 9 bases lining up with TRBD2. The ends lost 0 bases at V and 0 bases at J; junction bases unmatched: 7. CDR1 and CDR2 from the germline V gene are SGDLS and YYNGEE. The CDR3 loop spans 18 amino acids. CDR3 residues: CASSVGLAGMSSYNEQFF. CDR3 DNA: TGTGCCAGCAGCGTAGGGCTAGCGGGGATGAGCTCCTACAATGAGCAGTTCTTC.

The V gene is TRBV5-6, the J gene TRBJ2-1; perhaps TRBD2 as D (6 bases). Germline CDR1 SGHDT, CDR2 YYEEEE. V was pared by 0 bases and J by 2 bases, with 15 bases between. The CDR3 consists of 17 residues. The DNA of the CDR3 is TGTGCCAGCAGCTTGGAGTACAGGACTATTACCTACAATGAGCAGTTCTTC. Its translation: CASSLEYRTITYNEQFF.

This clone occurred a few times. The V call is TRBV5-1, the J call TRBJ2-3; 7 nucleotides agree with TRBD2. Germline CDR1 and CDR2: SGHRS and YFSETQ. With 2 bases clipped from V and 2 bases from J, the junction kept 2 bases outside the gene matches. This CDR3 has 14 amino acids. Here the CDR3 reads CASSFGGNTDTQYF. CDR3 sequence (DNA): TGCGCCAGCAGCTTCGGGGGGAACACAGATACGCAGTATTTT.

The chain is built from TRBV28 and TRBJ2-3; 10 bases are a match to TRBD2. With V trimmed by 4 bases and J by 6 bases, 10 bases remained unmatched. The CDR3 contains 16 residues. CDR1 MDHEN and CDR2 SYDVKM come from the germline V gene. The CDR3 DNA reads as TGTGCCAGCAGTTCCCCCCCTAGCGGGAGACGTGATACGCAGTATTTT. It is translated as CASSSPPSGRRDTQYF.

The chain joins TRBV27 to TRBJ2-3, with D maybe TRBD2 (6 bases). Trimming shortened V by 8 bases and J by 5 bases, and 26 bases separated the two germline ends. Per germline, CDR1 MNHEY and CDR2 SMNVEV (reference sequence). The CDR3 has 17 residues. The CDR3 is CASGLLRPEGGLDTQYF. DNA for the CDR3: TGTGCCAGCGGATTGCTTCGTCCGGAGGGCGGTTTAGATACGCAGTATTTT.

The gene calls are TRBV7-2 and TRBJ2-3; TRBD1 agrees at 9 bases. V gave up 5 bases and J gave up 4 bases; unmatched junction bases: 7. In germline, CDR1 is SGHTA, CDR2 FQGNSA. The CDR3 loop spans 15 amino acids. CDR3 in amino acids: CASSARDRAADTQYF. CDR3 sequence (DNA): TGTGCCAGCAGCGCCCGGGACAGGGCAGCAGATACGCAGTATTTT.

The V call is TRBV12-5, the J call TRBJ2-5, with 9 bases identical to TRBD2. The germline CDR1 and CDR2 sequences are LGHNT and FRNRAP. This CDR3 contains 14 residues. Germline trimming cut 7 bases from V and 5 bases from J; bases unmatched to any gene: 8. The CDR3, as DNA: TGTGCTAGTGAGAACAGGGCGGGGGGGGAGACCCAGTACTTC. This codes for CASENRAGGETQYF.

This clone was observed a few times. Other nucleotide sequences from this sample produce the same CDR3. The chain joins TRBV29-1 to TRBJ1-1; D is ambiguous. Germline assignment: CDR1 SQVTM and CDR2 ANQGSEA. Trimming took off 4 bases at V and 0 bases at J, with 6 bases between the two ends. There are 12 residues in the CDR3. CDR3 residues: CSVVAVNTEAFF. CDR3 nucleotides: TGCAGCGTTGTGGCAGTGAACACTGAAGCTTTCTTT.

The chain combines TRBV30 with TRBJ2-7, with a tentative D call TRBD2 (6 bases). The V and J ends lost 0 bases and 7 bases respectively, with 13 bases between them. CDR3 length: 13 residues. Per the germline V gene, CDR1 is GTSNPN and CDR2 is SVGIG (reference sequence). The CDR3 bases are TGTGCCTGGAGTGTACTTACGGCGGGGGAGCAGTACTTC. Translation gives CAWSVLTAGEQYF.

This clone has only a few counts. The CDR3 reads CAWSPTPNNSGANVLTF. CDR3 coding DNA: TGTGCCTGGAGTCCTACTCCTAATAACTCTGGGGCCAACGTCCTGACTTTC. The rearrangement uses TRBV30 and TRBJ2-6; D remains ambiguous. The V gene's germline CDR1 is GTSNPN and CDR2 SVGIG (reference sequence). V dropped 2 bases and J dropped 0 bases, with 14 bases sitting between them. The CDR3 loop spans 17 amino acids. The full variable domain, rest sourced from reference TRBV30 and TRBJ2-6, is SQTIHQWPATLVQPVGSPLSLECTVEGTSNPNLYWYRQAAGRGLQLLFYSVGIGQISSEVPQNLSASRPQDRQFILSSKKLLLSDSGFYLCAWSPTPNNSGANVLTFGAGSRLTVL.

The rearrangement joins TRBV28 to TRBJ2-7; tentatively, D is TRBD1 (5 bases). Trimming stripped 7 bases from V and 3 bases from J, with 13 bases between. Germline V gene data show CDR1 as MDHEN and CDR2 as SYDVKM. The CDR3 is 13 amino acids. The CDR3 spells CASTGNSFYEQYV. CDR3 DNA sequence: TGTGCCAGCACAGGGAACAGTTTCTACGAGCAGTACGTC.

The gene calls are TRBV11-3 and TRBJ2-6; possible D gene TRBD1, 6 bases. Per the germline V gene, CDR1 is SGHNT and CDR2 is YENEEA. This CDR3 has 18 residues. V lost 3 bases and J 0 bases, leaving 15 bases between the germline ends. The CDR3 loop reads CASSFFDAGDSGANVLTF. CDR3 sequence (DNA): TGTGCCAGCAGCTTTTTTGACGCAGGGGACTCTGGGGCCAACGTCCTGACTTTC.

V gene TRBV5-3 combines with J gene TRBJ2-7; 8 bases map to TRBD1. TRBV5-3 is filed as an ORF, its function uncertain. This CDR3 region has 13 residues. After removal of 4 bases from V and 6 bases from J, the junction contained 6 bases not matched to a gene. CDR3 residues: CARSLDRVGEQYF. The CDR3 DNA reads TGTGCCAGAAGCCTGGACAGGGTAGGCGAGCAGTACTTC.

The chain employs TRBV11-2 and TRBJ2-1, with TRBD1 as a possible D gene (7 bases). The CDR3 is made up of 15 amino acids. Trimming removed 5 bases at V and 5 bases at J, with 16 bases between. Germline-derived CDR1 and CDR2 are SGHAT and FQNNGV. The CDR3 DNA reads TGTGCCAGCAGCCGGCGGGACAGTTATGACAATGAGCAGTTCTTC. This translates into CASSRRDSYDNEQFF.

The chain combines TRBV7-9 with TRBJ2-1; TRBD1 matches 7 bases. The V segment lost 0 bases and the J segment 7 bases; nucleotides outside the gene matches: 6. CDR1 is SEHNR and CDR2 is FQNEAQ in the germline V gene (reference sequence). CDR3 length: 15 amino acids. CDR3 nucleotides: TGTGCCAGCAGCTTAGCCCAGACAGGGAGAAATGAGCAGTTCTTC. This encodes CASSLAQTGRNEQFF.

The V gene is TRBV2, the J gene TRBJ2-2; D gene unclear. The CDR3 runs to 12 residues. Trimming took off 3 bases at V and 6 bases at J, with 5 bases between the two ends. CDR1 is SNHLY and CDR2 is FYNNEI in the germline V gene. CDR3 in DNA: TGTGCCAGCAGTGATATCGCCGGGGAGCTGTTTTTT. The encoded protein is CASSDIAGELFF. The full variable domain, in which reference TRBV2 and TRBJ2-2 provide the parts outside the CDR3, is EPEVTQTPSHQVTQMGQEVILRCVPISNHLYFYWYRQILGQKVEFLVSFYNNEISEKSEIFDDQFSVERPDGSNFTLKIRSTKLEDSAMYFCASSDIAGELFFGEGSRLTVL.

This chain uses TRBV9 with TRBJ2-2; 7 bases match TRBD1. The CDR3 is 14 residues long. V lost 3 bases and J lost 11; bases outside the gene matches: 10. The V gene's germline CDR1 is SGDLS and CDR2 YYNGEE. The CDR3 region is CASSEQGRARELFF. For the CDR3, the DNA is TGTGCCAGCAGCGAACAGGGGCGCGCGAGAGAGCTGTTTTTT.

As concerns this clone: The same CDR3 arises from other DNA sequences in this sample as well. The rearrangement links TRBV7-2 to TRBJ2-3, with a possible D match to TRBD2 (6 bases). The CDR3 spans 15 residues. Trimming removed 5 bases at V and 0 bases at J, with 12 bases between. The germline CDR1 and CDR2 sequences are SGHTA and FQGNSA. The CDR3 sequence: CASSPSGPSTDTQYF. Written as DNA, the CDR3 is TGTGCCAGCAGCCCGAGCGGGCCTAGCACAGATACGCAGTATTTT.